This entry concerns a single TCR beta chain. PCR was performed using 60 Vbeta and 13 Jbeta primers. Authors' data handling: Later work found tens of millions of unique TCR beta chains, with some 11 million shared. The data were produced by immunoSEQ multiplex PCR, yet TCRdb's version contains in-frame clones alone and is incomplete. The DNA gave D and trimming, while V, J and clone size come from that table. The table for this sample gives about 130,000 clones. The sample is drawn from a study of cytomegalovirus exposure and HLA in healthy donors. The V end lost 1 base, the J end lost 0 bases, and 16 bases lay between the germline ends. The CDR3 covers 18 residues. Germline V gene sequence: CDR1 LGHNA, CDR2 YNFKEQ.

The sequence came from a man in his late teens or twenties in good health and CMV-seronegative. The genes are TRBV4-2 and TRBJ1-5; maybe TRBD1 (5 bases). Sequencing was done on a sample of PBMCs. The CDR3 spells CASSQGDSRIYSNQPQHF. DNA for the CDR3: TGTGCCAGCAGCCAAGGTGACAGTCGAATCTATAGCAATCAGCCCCAGCATTTT.